These 27 T cell receptor beta chains share one sample of origin, sequenced in a study of T cell responses to AZD1222 COVID-19 vaccine. Measured with immunoSEQ multiplex PCR; TCRdb has only the in-frame clones, and not every one. Seen here are tens of thousands of clones, roughly nine tenths observed once, and the top ten hold 9.3%. The sequencing here drew on peripheral blood, taken 28 days after the second AZD1222 dose. These receptors all come from an adult who received the AZD1222 COVID-19 vaccine.

The CDR3 bases are TGTGCCAGCAGCCCCCCCGGACAGGCGGAGACCCAGTACTTC. Protein: CASSPPGQAETQYF. The chain employs TRBV3-1 (or the pseudogene TRBV3-2) and TRBJ2-5; TRBD1 matches at 7 bases. There are 14 residues in the CDR3. Germline V gives CDR1 LGHDT, CDR2 YNNKEL (reference sequence). V gave up 4 bases and J gave up 5 bases; unmatched junction bases: 7.

This sequence joins TRBV19 and TRBJ2-5, with TRBD1 matching over 8 bases. The CDR3 extends over 13 amino acids. V shed 3 bases and J 4 bases; nucleotides not matched to a gene: 1. In germline, CDR1 is LNHDA, CDR2 SQIVND (reference sequence). CDR3 nucleotides: TGTGCCAGTAGTATCAGGGGGCCAGAGACCCAGTACTTC. Translated: CASSIRGPETQYF.

The CDR3, as DNA: TGTGCCAGCAGTTGGGGGGGGAGACAGCCGAATGAAAAACTGTTTTTT. Amino acid sequence: CASSWGGRQPNEKLFF. This chain uses TRBV27 with TRBJ1-4; D is possibly TRBD1 (5 bases). V lost 4 bases and J lost 5, with 17 bases in between. Germline V gene lookup returns CDR1 MNHEY and CDR2 SMNVEV (reference sequence). The length of the CDR3 is 16 residues. The complete variable domain, with remaining parts taken from reference TRBV27 and TRBJ1-4, reads EAQVTQNPRYLITVTGKKLTVTCSQNMNHEYMSWYRQDPGLGLRQIYYSMNVEVTDKGDVPEGYKVSRKEKRNFPLILESPSPNQTSLYFCASSWGGRQPNEKLFFGSGTQLSVL.

The gene calls are TRBV24-1 and TRBJ2-1; TRBD1 matches 10 bases. Trimming took 3 bases from V and 6 from J; bases not matched to a gene: 10. The CDR3 has 17 residues. The germline V gene encodes CDR1 KGHDR and CDR2 SFDVKD. The CDR3 sequence: CATSDTVRDRGGNEQFF. CDR3 DNA sequence: TGTGCCACCAGTGATACCGTCCGGGACAGGGGTGGCAATGAGCAGTTCTTC.

The rearrangement uses TRBV6-4 and TRBJ2-7; 7 nucleotides line up with TRBD2. The CDR3 spans 13 residues. In germline, CDR1 is MRHNA, CDR2 SNTAGT. Trimming removed 3 bases from V and 6 bases from J; junction bases left unmatched: 5. CDR3 coding DNA: TGTGCCAGCAGTGAGTCAGCGGGACCCGAGCAGTACGTC. Translating gives CASSESAGPEQYV.

The rearrangement joins TRBV10-2 to TRBJ2-2, with D perhaps TRBD2 (5 bases). V was clipped by 8 bases and J by 3 bases, with 10 bases between them. The CDR3 spans 13 residues. Germline-derived CDR1 and CDR2 are WSHSY and SAAADI. The CDR3 region is CASLSGYTGELFF. In DNA form, the CDR3 reads TGCGCCAGCTTAAGCGGTTACACCGGGGAGCTGTTTTTT.

The chain uses TRBV5-1 and TRBJ2-5; 7 nucleotides agree with TRBD1. Germline V CDR1 and CDR2: SGHRS, YFSETQ. This CDR3 is 15 amino acids long. The V gene end was trimmed by 0 bases and the J gene end by 2 bases; junction bases not matched to a gene: 4. The chain's CDR3 is CASSLGGQTQETQYF. CDR3 bases: TGCGCCAGCAGCTTGGGGGGACAGACTCAAGAGACCCAGTACTTC.

The V gene is TRBV5-1, the J gene TRBJ1-1; D is unclear. This CDR3 comprises 13 residues. Looked up from germline, CDR1 is SGHRS and CDR2 is YFSETQ. The germline V and J ends were trimmed by 0 bases and 5 bases, with 8 bases remaining between them. In DNA, the CDR3 is TGCGCCAGCAGCTTGGACTCGGGGACTGAAGCTTTCTTT. Translated: CASSLDSGTEAFF.

The chain links TRBV6-5 to TRBJ1-2; 7 bases fit TRBD1. The V gene's germline CDR1 is MNHEY and CDR2 SVGAGI. Trimming removed 4 bases from V and 6 bases from J; junction bases left unmatched: 5. The length of the CDR3 is 13 residues. CDR3 DNA: TGTGCCAGCAGTTTCCTAGGGGGCCATGGCTACACCTTC. Its protein is CASSFLGGHGYTF.

The chain joins TRBV30 to TRBJ1-4; 8 bases map to TRBD1. Per the germline V gene, CDR1 is GTSNPN and CDR2 is SVGIG (reference sequence). Trimming cost V 5 bases and J 8 bases; bases outside gene matches: 1. This CDR3 region has 11 residues. In nucleotides, the CDR3 is TGTGCCTGGGGGGACAGGGAAAAACTGTTTTTT. Its protein product is CAWGDREKLFF.

J is TRBJ2-7 and V is TRBV19; no definite D call. V shed 4 bases and J shed 7 bases, with 17 bases lying between them. CDR3 length: 14 amino acids. Germline loops: CDR1 LNHDA, CDR2 SQIVND (reference sequence). The CDR3 DNA reads TGTGCCAGTAGTACGATGGCCAGGTTGGAAGAGCAGTACTTC. The encoded protein is CASSTMARLEEQYF.

This rearrangement joins TRBV7-2 to TRBJ2-1; TRBD1 matches at 8 bases. Per germline, CDR1 SGHTA and CDR2 FQGNSA. The CDR3 extends over 16 amino acids. With 4 bases clipped from V and 7 bases from J, the junction kept 12 bases outside the gene matches. CDR3 sequence: CASSSSRQGRLNEQFF. Here the CDR3 DNA reads TGTGCCAGCAGCTCATCCAGACAGGGGCGTTTGAATGAGCAGTTCTTC.

The V and J genes are TRBV7-9 and TRBJ1-4; D unclear. Trimming pared 5 bases from V and 4 bases from J, leaving 8 bases between. Looked up from germline, CDR1 is SEHNR and CDR2 is FQNEAQ (reference sequence). The CDR3 has 13 amino acids. In nucleotides, the CDR3 is TGTGCCAGCAGCCCGGGCAGTAATGAAAAACTGTTTTTT. Translation gives CASSPGSNEKLFF.

This clone was observed once. V is TRBV6-5 and J is TRBJ2-5, with 8 positions matching TRBD1. The J segment lost 5 bases and the V segment lost 7 bases, leaving 9 bases of the junction unmatched. This CDR3 contains 14 residues. Germline V gene data show CDR1 as MNHEY and CDR2 as SVGAGI. DNA for the CDR3: TGTGCCAGCATTCAGGACAGGGACGGGGAGACCCAGTACTTC. Its protein is CASIQDRDGETQYF.

The chain is built from TRBV5-4 and TRBJ1-1; D remains unclear. Looked up from germline, CDR1 is SGHNT and CDR2 is YYREEE (reference sequence). V lost 0 bases and J 0 bases, leaving 9 bases between the germline ends. This CDR3 has 15 amino acids. The CDR3 region has the DNA TGTGCCAGCAGCTTGGCCGGAGGCCTGAACACTGAAGCTTTCTTT. The encoded protein is CASSLAGGLNTEAFF.

This clone was seen once. J is TRBJ2-7 and V is TRBV5-5; the match to TRBD1 covers 7 bases. Germline values: CDR1 SGHKS, CDR2 YYEKEE (reference sequence). J lost 5 bases, V lost 4 bases, and 3 bases had no gene match. This CDR3 has 12 amino acids. This CDR3 is CASSLTGNEQYF. As DNA, the CDR3 is TGTGCCAGCAGCCTGACAGGGAACGAGCAGTACTTC.

The gene calls are TRBV9 and TRBJ2-1, with TRBD2 matching over 9 bases. The junction had 4 bases not matched to a gene; V was cut back by 0 bases and J by 6 bases. The length of the CDR3 is 15 residues. CDR1 is SGDLS and CDR2 is YYNGEE in the germline V gene. The CDR3: CASSVGSGGFNEQFF. CDR3 sequence (DNA): TGTGCCAGCAGCGTAGGTAGCGGGGGATTCAATGAGCAGTTCTTC.

The V and J genes are TRBV4-3 and TRBJ1-2, with D unresolved. V gave up 0 bases and J gave up 5 bases, with 16 bases separating them. Germline V gives CDR1 LGHNA, CDR2 YSLEER. The length of the CDR3 is 16 residues. The CDR3 bases are TGCGCCAGCAGCCAAGAGTTTTCGTGGGCAGATTATGGCTACACCTTC. It is translated as CASSQEFSWADYGYTF.

The chain couples TRBV6-5 to TRBJ1-2; tentatively, D is TRBD1 (5 bases). Germline-derived CDR1 and CDR2 are MNHEY and SVGAGI. This CDR3 comprises 14 residues. The V end lost 7 bases, the J end lost 0 bases, and 12 bases lay between the germline ends. The CDR3 loop is CASTLDKANYGYTF. CDR3 bases: TGTGCCAGCACCCTGGACAAAGCTAACTATGGCTACACCTTC.

The rearrangement uses TRBV6-6 and TRBJ2-3; D uncertain. With 6 bases removed from V and 4 bases from J, the gap between germline ends came to 17 bases. The CDR3 contains 15 residues. Germline CDR1 reads MNHNY; CDR2 reads SVGAGI (reference sequence). CDR3 residues: CASSRQDGRSDTQYF. The CDR3 nucleotides read TGTGCCAGCAGCCGGCAGGACGGTCGTTCAGATACGCAGTATTTT.

This chain uses TRBV19 with TRBJ2-1; 12 bases match TRBD2. The CDR3 covers 14 residues. Per the germline V gene, CDR1 is LNHDA and CDR2 is SQIVND (reference sequence). The junction had 5 bases not matched to a gene; V was cut back by 10 bases and J by 4 bases. The CDR3 spells CATRLAGEYNEQFF. DNA for the CDR3: TGTGCCACTAGACTAGCGGGGGAGTACAATGAGCAGTTCTTC.

The rearrangement links TRBV6-5 to TRBJ2-7, with TRBD1 identical over 8 bases. Germline lookup yields CDR1 MNHEY and CDR2 SVGAGI. Trimming at V came to 6 bases and at J to 6 bases, leaving 4 bases not matched to a gene. The CDR3 is 12 amino acids. The CDR3 DNA sequence: TGTGCCAGCAGATCCAGGGGGCGCGAGCAGTACGTC. Protein sequence: CASRSRGREQYV.

The V call is TRBV7-9, the J call TRBJ1-4, with D possibly being TRBD1 (5 bases). CDR3 length: 13 amino acids. Trimming left V 1 base short and J 7 bases short, with 7 bases between. Germline lookup yields CDR1 SEHNR and CDR2 FQNEAQ (reference sequence). In DNA form, the CDR3 reads TGTGCCAGCAGCTTAGTAGGGGTTGAAAAACTGTTTTTT. Translation gives CASSLVGVEKLFF.

This rearrangement joins TRBV11-2 to TRBJ2-7; 10 positions agree with TRBD2. V dropped 7 bases and J dropped 2; count of bases not matched to a gene: 5. Germline assignment: CDR1 SGHAT and CDR2 FQNNGV. The CDR3 is 14 amino acids. The CDR3 is CASTPGTSAYEQYF. The DNA for the CDR3 is TGTGCCAGCACCCCCGGGACTAGCGCCTACGAGCAGTACTTC.

This chain uses TRBV9 with TRBJ1-4; 8 bases agree with TRBD1. The germline gives CDR1 SGDLS, CDR2 YYNGEE. The CDR3 is made up of 15 amino acids. V gave up 2 bases and J gave up 8 bases; unmatched junction bases: 8. This CDR3 reads CASSVQGASREKLFF. The CDR3 coding sequence is TGTGCCAGCAGCGTGCAGGGGGCCTCAAGGGAAAAACTGTTTTTT. The full variable domain, with the rest looked up from reference TRBV9 and TRBJ1-4, is DSGVTQTPKHLITATGQRVTLRCSPRSGDLSVYWYQQSLDQGLQFLIQYYNGEERAKGNILERFSAQQFPDLHSELNLSSLELGDSALYFCASSVQGASREKLFFGSGTQLSVL.

The chain carries TRBV3-1 (or the pseudogene TRBV3-2) and TRBJ1-2, with D tentatively TRBD1 (6 bases). Germline V lookup: CDR1 LGHDT, CDR2 YNNKEL (reference sequence). The CDR3 runs to 16 residues. V lost 4 bases to trimming and J lost 4 bases, with 19 bases between them. The DNA of the CDR3 is TGTGCCAGCAGCCGTCGGGACATCCGGGGGTCCTATGGCTACACCTTC. It codes for CASSRRDIRGSYGYTF.

The chain employs TRBV24-1 and TRBJ1-2, with 9 bases that match TRBD1. Trimming took 3 bases from V and 3 from J; bases not matched to a gene: 7. Germline V gives CDR1 KGHDR, CDR2 SFDVKD. The CDR3 has 16 amino acids. The CDR3 sequence: CATSDTRTGEDYGYTF. The CDR3 DNA reads as TGTGCCACCAGTGATACTCGGACAGGGGAAGACTATGGCTACACCTTC.